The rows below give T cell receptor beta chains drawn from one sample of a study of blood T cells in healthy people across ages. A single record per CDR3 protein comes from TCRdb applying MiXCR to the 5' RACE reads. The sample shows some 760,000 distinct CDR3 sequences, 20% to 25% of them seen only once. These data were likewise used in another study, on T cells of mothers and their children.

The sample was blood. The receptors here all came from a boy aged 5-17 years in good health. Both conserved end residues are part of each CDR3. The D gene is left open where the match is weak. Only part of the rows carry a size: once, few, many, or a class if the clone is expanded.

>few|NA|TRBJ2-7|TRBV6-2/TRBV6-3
TGTGCCAGCAGTTACTGGGGGGTTTCCTACGAGCAGTACTTC
CASSYWGVSYEQYF
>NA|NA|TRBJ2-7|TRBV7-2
TGTGCCAGCAGCTTATCACCTGAGCCCTACGAGCAGTACTTC
CASSLSPEPYEQYF
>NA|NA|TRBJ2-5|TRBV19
TGTGCCAGTAGTATATCGGCTCGGGGAGGCGAGACCCAGTACTTC
CASSISARGGETQYF
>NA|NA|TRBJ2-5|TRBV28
TGTGCCAGCGAGGAGGCGGGGTACCAAGAGACCCAGTACTTC
CASEEAGYQETQYF
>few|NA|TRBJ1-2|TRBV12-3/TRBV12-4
TGTGCCAGCAGTAAATCCAGGGGCTCTGGCTACACCTTC
CASSKSRGSGYTF
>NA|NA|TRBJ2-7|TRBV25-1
TGTGCCAGCAGTGAATTCGGGGGGCGGGGAAGCTACGAGCAGTACTTC
CASSEFGGRGSYEQYF
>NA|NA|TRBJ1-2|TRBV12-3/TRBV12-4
TGTGCCAGCAGTTTTAGGGGGACCGGACATGGGGGCTACACCTTC
CASSFRGTGHGGYTF
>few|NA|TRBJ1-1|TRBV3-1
TGTGCCAACAGCCAAGATGCCAGGGTGAACACTGAAGCTTTCTTT
CANSQDARVNTEAFF
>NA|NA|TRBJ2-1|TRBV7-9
TGTGCCAGCAGCTTTGGGGACTTACTTCTCAATGAGCAGTTCTTC
CASSFGDLLLNEQFF
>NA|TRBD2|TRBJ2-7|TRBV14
TGTGCCAGCAGCTACGGGGGGACCCAATACGAGCAGTACTTC
CASSYGGTQYEQYF
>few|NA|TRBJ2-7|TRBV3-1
TGTGCCAGCAGCCAAGAAAGGAGGGGGACCCACTACGAGCAGTACTTC
CASSQERRGTHYEQYF
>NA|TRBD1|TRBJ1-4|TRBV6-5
TGTGCCAGCAGTGTACAGGGGTCGGGCGAAAAACTGTTTTTT
CASSVQGSGEKLFF
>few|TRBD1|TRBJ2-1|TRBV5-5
TGTGCCAGCAGCCCTCGCCCCGGGACAGGGACATACAATGAGCAGTTCTTC
CASSPRPGTGTYNEQFF
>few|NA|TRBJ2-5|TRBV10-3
TGTGCCATCAGTATTCAAGAGACCCAGTACTTC
CAISIQETQYF
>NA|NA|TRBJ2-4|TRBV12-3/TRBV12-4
TGTGCCAGCAGCCGATGGTTGGAGGACATTCAGTACTTC
CASSRWLEDIQYF
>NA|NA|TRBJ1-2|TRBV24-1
TGTGCCACCAGTGATTCCAAGAGATATGGCTACACCTTC
CATSDSKRYGYTF
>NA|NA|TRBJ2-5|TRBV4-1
TGCGCCAGCAGCCAAGATTACGCGATTTGGGAGACCCAGTACTTC
CASSQDYAIWETQYF
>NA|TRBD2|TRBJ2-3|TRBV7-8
TGTGCCAGCAGCTTCGAGGGAGCGGGGGGGCAGCGACGGTATTTT
CASSFEGAGGQRRYF
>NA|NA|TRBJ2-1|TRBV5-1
TGCGCCAGCAGCTCCCTCGGAGGGATCAATGAGCAGTTCTTC
CASSSLGGINEQFF
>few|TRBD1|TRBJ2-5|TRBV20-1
TGCAGTGCCCCACGACAGGGCCCCGAGACCCAGTACTTC
CSAPRQGPETQYF
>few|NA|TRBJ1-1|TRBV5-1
TGCGCCAGCAGCTTGGTGCAGGGTCTAGGGAACACTGAAGCTTTCTTT
CASSLVQGLGNTEAFF
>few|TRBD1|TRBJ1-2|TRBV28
TGTGCCAGCAGTGTGATTACAGGGGGTAGATATGGCTACACCTTC
CASSVITGGRYGYTF
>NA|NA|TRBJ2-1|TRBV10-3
TGTGCCATCAGTGAGGGTTTCGACGGCGACAATGAGCAGTTCTTC
CAISEGFDGDNEQFF
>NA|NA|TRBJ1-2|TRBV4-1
TGCGCCAGCAGCCAAGATCGGGCGGGGGACTATGGCTACACCTTC
CASSQDRAGDYGYTF
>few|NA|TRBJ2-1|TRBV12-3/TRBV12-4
TGTGCCAGCAGTGCACCCCGCGGGGGCTCATTCAATGAGCAGTTCTTC
CASSAPRGGSFNEQFF
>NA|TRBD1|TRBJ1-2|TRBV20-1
TGCAGTGCTAGATACTTCGGCAGGGGGCCTGGGGGCTACACCTTC
CSARYFGRGPGGYTF
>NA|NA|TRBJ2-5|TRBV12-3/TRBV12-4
TGTGCCAGCGGCGGCATTGGAGAGACCCAGTACTTC
CASGGIGETQYF
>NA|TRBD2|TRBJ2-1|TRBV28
TGTGCCAGCAGTCGCCAACTAGCGGGGACGGGGAATGAGCAGTTCTTC
CASSRQLAGTGNEQFF
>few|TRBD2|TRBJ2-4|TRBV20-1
TGCAGTGCTAGTAAGGGGACTAGCGGGGCAAACATTCAGTACTTC
CSASKGTSGANIQYF
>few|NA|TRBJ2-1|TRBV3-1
TGTGCCAGCAGCCAAGGGGCAGACGATGAGCAGTTCTTC
CASSQGADDEQFF
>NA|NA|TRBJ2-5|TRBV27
TGTGCTTCGCAGGACCCCCGGGACCATCTAAGGGGTCGTCGGGAGACCCAGTACTTC
CASQDPRDHLRGRRETQYF
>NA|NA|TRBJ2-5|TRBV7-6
TGTGCCAGCAGCCAAGAGGGGGCTAGCGCACAAGAGACCCAGTACTTC
CASSQEGASAQETQYF
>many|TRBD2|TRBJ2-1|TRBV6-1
TGTGCCAGCAGTGAAGAAGCGGGGGGGCCGAGTGAGCAGTTCTTC
CASSEEAGGPSEQFF
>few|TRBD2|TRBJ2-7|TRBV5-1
TGCGCCAGCAGGTTAAAAGGGCGGGAGGCGACCGACGAGCAGTACTTC
CASRLKGREATDEQYF
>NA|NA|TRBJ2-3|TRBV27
TGTGCCAGCAGTTCCACCTCTCCCTCTCTAGCGTACCCCACAGATACGCAGTATTTT
CASSSTSPSLAYPTDTQYF
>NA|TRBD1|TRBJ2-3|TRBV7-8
TGTGCCAGCAGCTTAGTGCCCGGGACAGGGTATCCAGATACGCAGTATTTT
CASSLVPGTGYPDTQYF
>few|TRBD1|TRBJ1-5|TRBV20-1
TGCAGTGCTAGACAAGAGGGACAGGGGTATCAGCCCCAGCATTTT
CSARQEGQGYQPQHF
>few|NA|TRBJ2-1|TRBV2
TGTGCCAGCAGTGGTTCAGTGAGCTCCTACAATGAGCAGTTCTTC
CASSGSVSSYNEQFF
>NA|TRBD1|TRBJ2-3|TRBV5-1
TGCGCCAGCAGCTTAGGCCCGGACAGGGCCACAGATACGCAGTATTTT
CASSLGPDRATDTQYF
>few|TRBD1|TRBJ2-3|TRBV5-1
TGCGCCAGCAGCCCCGGGACAGGGCCCACAGATACGCAGTATTTT
CASSPGTGPTDTQYF
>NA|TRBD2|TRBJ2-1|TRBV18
TGTGCCAGCTCACCAATGCCGGCGGGAGGTCTCCCCTGGAACGAGCAGTTCTTC
CASSPMPAGGLPWNEQFF
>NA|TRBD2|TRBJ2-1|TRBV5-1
TGCGCCAGCAGCTTGTTGGGCCTAGCGGGTACTGAGCAGTTCTTC
CASSLLGLAGTEQFF
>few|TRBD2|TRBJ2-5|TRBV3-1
TGTGCCAGCAGCCCGACTAGCGGGGTGTTAGAGACCCAGTACTTC
CASSPTSGVLETQYF
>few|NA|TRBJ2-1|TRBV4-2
TGTGCCAGCAGCCAAGACGGGGGGCGCACCTACAATGAGCAGTTCTTC
CASSQDGGRTYNEQFF
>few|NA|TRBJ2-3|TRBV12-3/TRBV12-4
TGTGCCAGCAGTTTAGTTCCCGGACAGATCACAGATACGCAGTATTTT
CASSLVPGQITDTQYF
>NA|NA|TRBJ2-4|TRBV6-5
TGTGCCAGCGGAGAGGACCCACAAGGGCAAAACATTCAGTACTTC
CASGEDPQGQNIQYF
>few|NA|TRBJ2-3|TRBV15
TGTGCCACCAGCAGAGATCCTAGCACAGATACGCAGTATTTT
CATSRDPSTDTQYF
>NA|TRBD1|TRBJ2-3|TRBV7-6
TGTGCCAGCAGCTTCCGTCCAGGGGGCAGCGGAGATACGCAGTATTTT
CASSFRPGGSGDTQYF
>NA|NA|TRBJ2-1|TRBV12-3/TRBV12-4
TGTGCCAGCAGTTTTAATAGCCCCGGTGAGCAGTTCTTC
CASSFNSPGEQFF
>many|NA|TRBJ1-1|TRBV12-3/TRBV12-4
TGTGCCAGCAGTTTAACGGGCACTGAAGCTTTCTTT
CASSLTGTEAFF
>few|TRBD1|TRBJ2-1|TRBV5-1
TGCGCCAGCAGCTCTACGGACAGGGCCTACAATGAGCAGTTCTTC
CASSSTDRAYNEQFF
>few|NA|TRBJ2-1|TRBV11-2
TGTGCCAGCAGCGATCTGAGGGCTGGAAGGGGTCACTCCTACAATGAGCAGTTCTTC
CASSDLRAGRGHSYNEQFF
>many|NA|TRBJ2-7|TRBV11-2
TGTGCCAGCAGCCCCGGGAACTACGAGCAGTACTTC
CASSPGNYEQYF